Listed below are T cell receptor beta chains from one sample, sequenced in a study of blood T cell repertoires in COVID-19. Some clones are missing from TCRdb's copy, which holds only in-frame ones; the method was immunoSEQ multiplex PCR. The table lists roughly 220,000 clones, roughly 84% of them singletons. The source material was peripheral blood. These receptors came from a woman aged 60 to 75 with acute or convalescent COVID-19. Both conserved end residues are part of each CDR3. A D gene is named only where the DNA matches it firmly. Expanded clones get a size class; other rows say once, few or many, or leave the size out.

TGTGCCAGCGGCGATGGGACAGGGGCGGTAGGTGGCTACACCTTC | CASGDGTGAVGGYTF | TRBV2 | - | TRBJ1-2 | TRBD1
TGTGCCAGCAGTGAGACCCCAAATACAGGGGGCGATGGCTACACCTTC | CASSETPNTGGDGYTF | TRBV6-1 | - | TRBJ1-2 | TRBD1
TGTGCCTGGAGCGGTGAGGGCTCCTTCCACTTT | CAWSGEGSFHF | TRBV30 | - | TRBJ1-6 | -
TGTGCCAGCAGTTTAGGCGGGTCCGGGGGTTACACTGAAGCTTTCTTT | CASSLGGSGGYTEAFF | TRBV28 | few | TRBJ1-1 | -
TGTGCCAGCAGCTTAGCAACAGGGTTACCGCAGTATTTT | CASSLATGLPQYF | TRBV7-9 | - | TRBJ2-3 | -
TGCGCCAGCAGCTTGGATAAGACTAGCGGGGGGGCCCAGTACGAGCAGTACTTC | CASSLDKTSGGAQYEQYF | TRBV5-1 | once | TRBJ2-7 | TRBD2
TGTGCCACCTCCCCCAGGGGGAACACTGAAGCTTTCTTT | CATSPRGNTEAFF | TRBV6-5 | - | TRBJ1-1 | -
TGTGCCAGCAGCCCGGGACACACATACGAGCAGTACTTC | CASSPGHTYEQYF | TRBV3-1/TRBV3-2 | once | TRBJ2-7 | -
TGTGCCAGCTCACCCCTGGCAGGGATCGAGCAGTACTTC | CASSPLAGIEQYF | TRBV18 | - | TRBJ2-7 | -
TGTGCCAGCAGCGTCGGACTAGCGGTATCACTAAACACCGGGGAGCTGTTTTTT | CASSVGLAVSLNTGELFF | TRBV7-2 | few | TRBJ2-2 | TRBD2
TGTGCCAGCAGTTCCCCTTCGGGGAACACTGAAGCTTTCTTT | CASSSPSGNTEAFF | TRBV6-2/TRBV6-3 | few | TRBJ1-1 | -
TGCGCCAGCAGCTTGGGGACAACTAACACCGGGGAGCTGTTTTTT | CASSLGTTNTGELFF | TRBV5-1 | - | TRBJ2-2 | -
TGTGCCAGCAGCGTCCGCAGGGAGGGAACTGAAGCTTTCTTT | CASSVRREGTEAFF | TRBV9 | - | TRBJ1-1 | -
TGTGCCAGCAGCTTAAAGGCAGGGGGCTACTACGAGCAGTACTTC | CASSLKAGGYYEQYF | TRBV11-2 | - | TRBJ2-7 | TRBD1
TGTGCCAGTAGTAACCGGGACTCTGGCCAGCCCCAGCATTTT | CASSNRDSGQPQHF | TRBV19 | - | TRBJ1-5 | -
TGTGCCAGTAGTACCCCGGGACAGGGAAGAAAAGAGACCCAGTACTTC | CASSTPGQGRKETQYF | TRBV19 | - | TRBJ2-5 | TRBD1
TGTGCCAGTAGAACCCCCCGCTCGGACAGGGCTAACTATGGCTACACCTTC | CASRTPRSDRANYGYTF | TRBV19 | once | TRBJ1-2 | TRBD1
TGCGCCAGCAGTCCGCGGGGTGTTGGTCTTAGTGAAAAACTGTTTTTT | CASSPRGVGLSEKLFF | TRBV4-1 | - | TRBJ1-4 | -
TGTGCCAGCAGCTCCTACCACAGGGAGAATCAGTACTTC | CASSSYHRENQYF | TRBV5-8 | - | TRBJ2-4 | -
TGTGCCACCAGCAGATTAGGGGGCGGGTCACCCCTCCACTTT | CATSRLGGGSPLHF | TRBV15 | - | TRBJ1-6 | TRBD1
TGTGCCAGCAGTGGGACAGCATACGATCGAGAACAGTACTTC | CASSGTAYDREQYF | TRBV6-6 | - | TRBJ2-7 | TRBD1
TGTGCCAGCAGAGATATCAGGGAATCCTACTACGAGCAGTACTTC | CASRDIRESYYEQYF | TRBV28 | once | TRBJ2-7 | -
TGTGCCAGCAGCCCCCGGGACAGGAGGAACACTGAAGCTTTCTTT | CASSPRDRRNTEAFF | TRBV13 | - | TRBJ1-1 | TRBD1
TGTGCCAGTAGTCCTCAGGGGACCCGGTCTATGGAGCCCCAGCATTTT | CASSPQGTRSMEPQHF | TRBV19 | - | TRBJ1-5 | -
TGTGCCAGCAGCGCTACTCAGGGGGGTGTGACTGGCTACACCTTC | CASSATQGGVTGYTF | TRBV7-6 | - | TRBJ1-2 | TRBD1
TGTGCCGGGGGTCGGGAGGGCCTAAGTAACACCGGGGAGCTGTTTTTT | CAGGREGLSNTGELFF | TRBV5-4 | - | TRBJ2-2 | TRBD2
TGTGCCAGCAGCCAGGGGCCAGTTATGAACACCGGGGAGCTGTTTTTT | CASSQGPVMNTGELFF | TRBV7-2 | - | TRBJ2-2 | -
TGTGCCAGTAGTATTCGGCTGACGACAGGGAACTATAATTCACCCCTCCACTTT | CASSIRLTTGNYNSPLHF | TRBV19 | - | TRBJ1-6 | TRBD1
TGTGCCAGCGGGGGCTTGAACTATGGCTACACCTTC | CASGGLNYGYTF | TRBV3-1/TRBV3-2 | - | TRBJ1-2 | -
TGTGCCAGCAGTTCCTTCACAGGGAGTTGGGTTCAGCCCCAGCATTTT | CASSSFTGSWVQPQHF | TRBV6-5 | - | TRBJ1-5 | -
TGTGCCTGGAGTTTAGCTGGCGGGGTTGGAGCAGATACGCAGTATTTT | CAWSLAGGVGADTQYF | TRBV30 | - | TRBJ2-3 | -
TGTGCCAGCAGTGAAATAGCGGCGAACACCGGGGAGCTGTTTTTT | CASSEIAANTGELFF | TRBV2 | - | TRBJ2-2 | -
TGTGCCAGCAGCTTGGGACAGGGGTTGGCTTTCTTT | CASSLGQGLAFF | TRBV11-2 | - | TRBJ1-1 | TRBD1
TGTGCCAGCAGCGCGGGAACAGGGGGCTACGAGCAGTACTTC | CASSAGTGGYEQYF | TRBV9 | - | TRBJ2-7 | TRBD1
TGTGCCACCAGCAGAGATCAGAGGGTCGATGAAAAACTGTTTTTT | CATSRDQRVDEKLFF | TRBV15 | - | TRBJ1-4 | -
TGTGCCAGCAGCTTCGGTGACACTGAAGCTTTCTTT | CASSFGDTEAFF | TRBV13 | - | TRBJ1-1 | -
TGTGCCAGCAGCCAAGATGGAGTAGCGGGGGGGTTATTCAATGAGCAGTTCTTC | CASSQDGVAGGLFNEQFF | TRBV3-1/TRBV3-2 | - | TRBJ2-1 | TRBD2
TGTGCCATCAGGACGACAGGATCTGGGCGCTCTGGAAACACCATATATTTT | CAIRTTGSGRSGNTIYF | TRBV10-3 | - | TRBJ1-3 | -
TGTGCCAGCAAAAGGCCAGGGGATGGCTACACCTTC | CASKRPGDGYTF | TRBV6-6 | - | TRBJ1-2 | -
TGTGCCAGCAGCGACCACAGGGGTGGAGAGAACACTGAAGCTTTCTTT | CASSDHRGGENTEAFF | TRBV13 | - | TRBJ1-1 | TRBD1
TGTGCCAGCAGCGTGGGGGGAACCGGGGAGCTGTTTTTT | CASSVGGTGELFF | TRBV9 | - | TRBJ2-2 | -
TGTGCCAGCTCACGCCCCTCGGGACAAAAGGGAGGGAGTGAGACCCAGTACTTC | CASSRPSGQKGGSETQYF | TRBV18 | - | TRBJ2-5 | -
TGCGCCAGCAGCCCACTGGGGGCCGGCGACACTGAAGCTTTCTTT | CASSPLGAGDTEAFF | TRBV5-1 | - | TRBJ1-1 | -
TGTGCCAGCAGTCCTGGGCAGCTCCCCTACTATGGCTACACCTTC | CASSPGQLPYYGYTF | TRBV27 | - | TRBJ1-2 | -
TGTGCCAGCAGCGGGACGGGAGACTATGGCTACACCTTC | CASSGTGDYGYTF | TRBV6-6 | - | TRBJ1-2 | -
TGTGCCAGCAGCGTAACAGGGATGGATTATGGCTACACCTTC | CASSVTGMDYGYTF | TRBV7-9 | - | TRBJ1-2 | -
TGTGCCAGCAGCACAGACTTCCGGGACAGAGCTTACGAGCAGTACTTC | CASSTDFRDRAYEQYF | TRBV7-9 | - | TRBJ2-7 | TRBD1
TGTGCCAGCAGTGACGCTGAATATGGAAGGGGTCATCAGCCCCAGCATTTT | CASSDAEYGRGHQPQHF | TRBV6-4 | - | TRBJ1-5 | -
TGCGCCAGCAGCCAGTTACAAGAGACCCAGTACTTC | CASSQLQETQYF | TRBV5-1 | - | TRBJ2-5 | -
TGTGCCAGCAGCATTGACAGGGCCGAGCAGTACTTC | CASSIDRAEQYF | TRBV5-4 | once | TRBJ2-7 | TRBD1
TGTGCCAGCAGGGACAGCAGGGTCGACGGCTACACCTTC | CASRDSRVDGYTF | TRBV25-1 | - | TRBJ1-2 | -
TGTGCCATAAGCGGGGGTGGTGATACGCAGTATTTT | CAISGGGDTQYF | TRBV10-3 | - | TRBJ2-3 | TRBD2
TGTGCCAGTAGTATCGGCGACAAACAAGAGACCCAGTACTTC | CASSIGDKQETQYF | TRBV19 | - | TRBJ2-5 | -
TGTGCCAGCAATAGGGGTGGCACCGGGGAGCTGTTTTTT | CASNRGGTGELFF | TRBV27 | - | TRBJ2-2 | -